This T cell receptor (beta chain) was found in a study of control samples from healthy donors and cancer patients. The V and J ends lost 5 bases and 0 bases respectively, with 15 bases between them. The length of the CDR3 is 16 residues. Germline V CDR1 and CDR2: SEHNR, FQNEAQ (reference sequence). Profiling relied on immunoSEQ multiplex PCR, and the TCRdb table lists in-frame clones only, not all of them. The table lists approximately 170,000 clones, just over 90% of them singletons. The gene calls are TRBV7-9 and TRBJ2-3; D may match TRBD1 or TRBD2 (5 bases each). The sequenced sample consisted of blood. This sequence was found in a woman aged 55-69 years in good health. This chain's CDR3 is CASSPRGAASTDTQYF. CDR3 nucleotide sequence: TGTGCCAGCAGCCCGAGGGGAGCGGCTAGCACAGATACGCAGTATTTT.